This T cell receptor (beta chain) was identified during a study of cytomegalovirus exposure and HLA in healthy donors. For the study at large: Findings of an earlier analysis included some 120 million unique TCR beta sequences from 200 million or so T cells. Regarding the study as a whole: A prior analysis recorded that most TCR beta V segments were productive about 87% or about 30% of the time. Near-uniform donor sequencing depth was presumed by presence/absence analyses. In a later analysis, HLA-C alleles had the fewest associated TCRs, DRB1 alleles the most.

With 60 Vbeta and 13 Jbeta primers, the PCR was carried out. Only in-frame clones appear in the TCRdb table, and some are missing; sequencing was by immunoSEQ multiplex PCR. The sample table sets out 130,000 or so clones. As regards this clone: Antigen unknown. This specimen includes other DNA sequences encoding the same CDR3.

From germline, CDR1 is MNHNS and CDR2 SASEGT. V was shortened by 6 bases and J by 1 base, with 15 bases between the two germline ends. There are 15 residues in the CDR3. This chain connects TRBV6-1 to TRBJ1-1; possibly TRBD1 for D (5 bases). The sequence was obtained from a woman aged 18-35 years in good health and CMV-seronegative. Sequencing was performed on PBMCs. The CDR3 nucleotides are TGTGCCAGCAGGCGGGACGGCCAATCGAACACTGAAGCTTTCTTT. It encodes CASRRDGQSNTEAFF.